The 12 T cell receptor beta chains reported below all come from one sample, sequenced in a study of cytomegalovirus exposure and HLA in healthy donors. The PCR employed 60 Vbeta primers together with 13 Jbeta primers. TCRdb keeps only in-frame clones here, not all; method: immunoSEQ multiplex PCR. The sample lists 200,000 to 250,000 clones; more than 60% were seen once. Sequenced sample: PBMCs. Receptors originate from a woman aged 55-70 years in good health and CMV-seropositive.

This rearrangement joins TRBV7-2 to TRBJ2-3; D not resolved. There are 16 residues in the CDR3. CDR1 and CDR2 (germline): SGHTA, FQGNSA. V was shortened by 5 bases and J by 0 bases, with 15 bases between the two germline ends. Written as DNA, the CDR3 is TGTGCCAGCAGCACCTTTGCTACCCGTAGCACAGATACGCAGTATTTT. Its protein product is CASSTFATRSTDTQYF.

This chain links TRBV5-1 with TRBJ1-5; D may be TRBD1 (6 bases). The germline CDR1 and CDR2 sequences are SGHRS and YFSETQ. The CDR3 spans 15 residues. V lost 0 bases, J lost 9 bases, and 16 bases lay in between. The CDR3 here is CASSLEAGVYSPQHF. The DNA for the CDR3 is TGCGCCAGCAGCTTGGAGGCAGGGGTCTATTCGCCCCAGCATTTT.

The chain combines TRBV6-1 with TRBJ1-1; D is unresolved. The V end was cut by 6 bases, the J end by 6 bases, with 17 bases between. The V gene's germline CDR1 is MNHNS and CDR2 SASEGT. This CDR3 comprises 14 residues. The CDR3 DNA is TGTGCCAGCAGGAAAGAGGCGTCATCGGCTGAAGCTTTCTTT. Encoded protein: CASRKEASSAEAFF.

The chain has TRBV2 and TRBJ1-1, with D unresolved. This CDR3 spans 18 amino acids. V lost 6 bases, J lost 0 bases, and 23 bases lay in between. Germline V gene sequence: CDR1 SNHLY, CDR2 FYNNEI. CDR3 sequence: CASRSPAEFTKMNTEAFF. The CDR3 DNA sequence: TGTGCCAGCAGGTCCCCGGCGGAGTTTACGAAAATGAACACTGAAGCTTTCTTT.

J is TRBJ1-1 and V is TRBV30, with D possibly matching TRBD1 (5 bases). CDR1 is GTSNPN, CDR2 SVGIG, per germline (reference sequence). This CDR3 comprises 15 residues. V lost 5 bases to trimming and J lost 1 base, with 17 bases between them. The CDR3 DNA reads TGTGCCTGGGGGGGGGTACAGGTAGGGAACACTGAAGCTTTCTTT. It is translated as CAWGGVQVGNTEAFF.

CDR3 region: CASSWQDSPLHF. The CDR3 DNA reads as TGTGCCAGCAGCTGGCAAGATTCACCCCTCCACTTT. This sequence joins TRBV7-2 and TRBJ1-6; D gene unclear. Germline values: CDR1 SGHTA, CDR2 FQGNSA. The CDR3 runs 12 residues. The V end lost 4 bases, the J end lost 8 bases, and 6 bases lay between the germline ends.

This clone was recorded a few times. The V call is TRBV7-2, the J call TRBJ1-2; the match to TRBD1 covers 8 bases. Germline V lookup: CDR1 SGHTA, CDR2 FQGNSA. With 3 bases clipped from V and 6 bases from J, the junction kept 6 bases outside the gene matches. The CDR3 runs to 14 residues. The CDR3 region has the DNA TGTGCCAGCAGCTTCGGAGGACAGGGTCATGGCTACACCTTC. This translates into CASSFGGQGHGYTF.

The rearrangement uses TRBV5-1 and TRBJ1-1; maybe TRBD1 (5 bases). The CDR3 covers 14 residues. Deletions cut 0 bases from V and 11 bases from J, with 17 bases between. Germline V CDR1 and CDR2: SGHRS, YFSETQ. Here the CDR3 reads CASSLERGSEVAFF. As DNA, the CDR3 is TGCGCCAGCAGCTTGGAGCGGGGCTCCGAAGTGGCTTTCTTT.

This chain uses TRBV7-8 with TRBJ2-5; 8 positions match TRBD2. V was pared by 5 bases and J by 4 bases, with 3 bases of the junction left unmatched. The CDR3 consists of 13 residues. Germline V CDR1 and CDR2: SGHVS, FQNEAQ. CDR3 in amino acids: CASSTGLVETQYF. The CDR3 nucleotides read TGTGCCAGCAGCACGGGACTAGTAGAGACCCAGTACTTC.

The V call is TRBV9, the J call TRBJ2-5; 15 positions match TRBD2. CDR3 length: 16 residues. V shed 4 bases, J shed 5 bases, and the junction held 6 bases outside the gene matches. Germline V lookup: CDR1 SGDLS, CDR2 YYNGEE. CDR3 region: CASSPGLAGGHETQYF. The CDR3 DNA reads as TGTGCCAGCAGCCCCGGACTAGCGGGGGGGCACGAGACCCAGTACTTC.

The chain joins TRBV7-9 to TRBJ2-1; 9 bases are shared with TRBD1. Per germline, CDR1 SEHNR and CDR2 FQNEAQ (reference sequence). V lost 5 bases and J lost 14; bases outside the gene matches: 4. The CDR3 runs 11 residues. This CDR3 reads CASSRDRDKFF. The CDR3 bases are TGTGCCAGCAGCCGGGACAGGGATAAGTTCTTC.

The chain combines TRBV4-3 with TRBJ2-1; possibly TRBD2 for D (6 bases). The V end lost 1 base, the J end lost 1 base, and 8 bases lay between the germline ends. The CDR3 has 15 residues. The germline V gene has CDR1 LGHNA and CDR2 YSLEER. The CDR3 sequence: CASSQAGGSYNEQFF. For the CDR3, the DNA is TGCGCCAGCAGCCAAGCTGGGGGGTCCTACAATGAGCAGTTCTTC.